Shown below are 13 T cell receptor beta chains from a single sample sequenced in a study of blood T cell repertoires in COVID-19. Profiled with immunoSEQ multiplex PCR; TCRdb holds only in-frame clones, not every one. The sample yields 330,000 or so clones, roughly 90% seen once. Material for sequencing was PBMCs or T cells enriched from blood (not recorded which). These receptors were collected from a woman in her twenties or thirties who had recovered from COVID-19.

The CDR3 region has the DNA TGTGCCAGCAGTGTCCTGGCCCTGAACACCGGGGAGCTGTTTTTT. Protein: CASSVLALNTGELFF. This chain links TRBV6-2 or TRBV6-3 with TRBJ2-2; D unresolved. CDR1 and CDR2 from the germline V gene are MNHEY and SVGEGT. The germline V and J ends were trimmed by 5 bases and 1 base, with 11 bases remaining between them. This CDR3 has 15 residues.

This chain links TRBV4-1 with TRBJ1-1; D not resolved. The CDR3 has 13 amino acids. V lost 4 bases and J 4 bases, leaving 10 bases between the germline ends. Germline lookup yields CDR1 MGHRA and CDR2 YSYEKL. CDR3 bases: TGCGCCAGCAGCCTTTTTGTCAGCACTGAAGCTTTCTTT. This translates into CASSLFVSTEAFF.

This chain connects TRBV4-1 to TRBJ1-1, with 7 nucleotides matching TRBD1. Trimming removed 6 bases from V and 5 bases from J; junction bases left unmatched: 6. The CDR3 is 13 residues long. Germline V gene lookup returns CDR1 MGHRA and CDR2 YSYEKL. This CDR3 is CASRSQGSTEAFF. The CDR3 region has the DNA TGCGCCAGCAGATCACAGGGGAGTACTGAAGCTTTCTTT.

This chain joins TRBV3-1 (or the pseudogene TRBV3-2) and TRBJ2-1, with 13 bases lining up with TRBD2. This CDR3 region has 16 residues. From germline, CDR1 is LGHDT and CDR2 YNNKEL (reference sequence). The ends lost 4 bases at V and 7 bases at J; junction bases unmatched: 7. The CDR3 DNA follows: TGTGCCAGCAGCCCCGGGACTAGCGGGAATAGGAATGAGCAGTTCTTC. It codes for CASSPGTSGNRNEQFF.

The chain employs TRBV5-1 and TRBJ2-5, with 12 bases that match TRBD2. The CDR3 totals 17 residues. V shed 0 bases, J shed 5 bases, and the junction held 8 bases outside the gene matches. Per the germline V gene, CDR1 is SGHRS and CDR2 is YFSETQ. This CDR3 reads CASSLGRLAGDGETQYF. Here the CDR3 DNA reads TGCGCCAGCAGCTTGGGGAGACTAGCGGGAGACGGGGAGACCCAGTACTTC.

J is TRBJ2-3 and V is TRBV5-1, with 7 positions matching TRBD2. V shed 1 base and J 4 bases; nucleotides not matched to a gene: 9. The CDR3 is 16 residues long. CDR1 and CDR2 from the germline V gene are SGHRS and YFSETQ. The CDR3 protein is CASSLSLNRGADTQYF. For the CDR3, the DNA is TGCGCCAGCAGCTTGTCCCTCAACCGGGGGGCAGATACGCAGTATTTT. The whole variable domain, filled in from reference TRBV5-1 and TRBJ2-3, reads KAGVTQTPRYLIKTRGQQVTLSCSPISGHRSVSWYQQTPGQGLQFLFEYFSETQRNKGNFPGRFSGRQFSNSRSEMNVSTLELGDSALYLCASSLSLNRGADTQYFGPGTRLTVL.

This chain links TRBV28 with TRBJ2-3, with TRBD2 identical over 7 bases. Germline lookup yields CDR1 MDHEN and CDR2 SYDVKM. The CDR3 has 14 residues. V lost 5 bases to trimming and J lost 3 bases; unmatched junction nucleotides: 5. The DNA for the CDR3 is TGTGCCAGCAGTACGCCGGGGGGTACAGATACGCAGTATTTT. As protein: CASSTPGGTDTQYF.

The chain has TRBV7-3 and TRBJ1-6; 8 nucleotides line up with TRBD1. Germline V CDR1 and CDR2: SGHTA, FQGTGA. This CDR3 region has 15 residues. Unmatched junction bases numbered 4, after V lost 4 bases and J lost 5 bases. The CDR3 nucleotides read TGTGCCAGCAGCTCGGGACAGGCCAATAATTCACCCCTCCACTTT. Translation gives CASSSGQANNSPLHF.

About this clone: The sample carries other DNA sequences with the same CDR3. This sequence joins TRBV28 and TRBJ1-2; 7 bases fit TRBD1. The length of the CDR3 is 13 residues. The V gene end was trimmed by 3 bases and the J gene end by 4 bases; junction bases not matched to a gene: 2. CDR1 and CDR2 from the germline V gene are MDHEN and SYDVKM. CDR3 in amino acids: CASSFRGTYGYTF. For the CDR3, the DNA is TGTGCCAGCAGTTTCAGGGGGACCTATGGCTACACCTTC.

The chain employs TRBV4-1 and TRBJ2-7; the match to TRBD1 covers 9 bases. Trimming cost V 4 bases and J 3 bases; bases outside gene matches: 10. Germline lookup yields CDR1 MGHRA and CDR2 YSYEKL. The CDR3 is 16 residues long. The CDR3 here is CASSPSGTGTYYEQYF. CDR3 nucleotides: TGCGCCAGCAGCCCCTCCGGGACAGGGACATACTACGAGCAGTACTTC.

The CDR3 bases are TGTGCCAGCAGCGGTACGGGGGACTCTGGAAACACCATATATTTT. As protein: CASSGTGDSGNTIYF. The chain links TRBV13 to TRBJ1-3, with D possibly matching TRBD1 (5 bases). CDR1 is PRHDT, CDR2 FYEKMQ, per germline (reference sequence). Trimming cost V 5 bases and J 0 bases, with 11 bases left between them. The CDR3 extends over 15 amino acids.

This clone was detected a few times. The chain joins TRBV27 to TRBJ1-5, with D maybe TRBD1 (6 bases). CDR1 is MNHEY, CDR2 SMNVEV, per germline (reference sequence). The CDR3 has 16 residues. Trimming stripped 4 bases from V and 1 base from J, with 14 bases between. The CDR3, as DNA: TGTGCCAGCAGTTCAATAAACAGGGTCAGCAATCAGCCCCAGCATTTT. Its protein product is CASSSINRVSNQPQHF.

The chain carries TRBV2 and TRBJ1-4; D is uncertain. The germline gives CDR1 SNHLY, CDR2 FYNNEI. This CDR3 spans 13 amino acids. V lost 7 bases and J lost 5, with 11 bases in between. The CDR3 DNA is TGTGCCAGCAACCAGGATTCCAATGAAAAACTGTTTTTT. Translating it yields CASNQDSNEKLFF.